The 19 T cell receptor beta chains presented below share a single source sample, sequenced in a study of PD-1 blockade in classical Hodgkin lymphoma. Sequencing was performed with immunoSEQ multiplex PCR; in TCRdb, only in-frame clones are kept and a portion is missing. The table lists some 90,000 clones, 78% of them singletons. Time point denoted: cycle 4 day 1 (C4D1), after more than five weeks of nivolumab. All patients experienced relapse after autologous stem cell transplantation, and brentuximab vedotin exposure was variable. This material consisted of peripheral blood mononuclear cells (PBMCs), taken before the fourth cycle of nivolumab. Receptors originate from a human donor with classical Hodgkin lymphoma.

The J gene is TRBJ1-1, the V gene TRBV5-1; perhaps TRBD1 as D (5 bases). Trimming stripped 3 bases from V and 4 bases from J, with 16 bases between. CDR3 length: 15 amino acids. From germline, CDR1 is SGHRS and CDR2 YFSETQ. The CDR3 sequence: CASSWEGRLFTEAFF. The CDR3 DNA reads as TGCGCCAGCAGCTGGGAGGGACGACTGTTCACTGAAGCTTTCTTT.

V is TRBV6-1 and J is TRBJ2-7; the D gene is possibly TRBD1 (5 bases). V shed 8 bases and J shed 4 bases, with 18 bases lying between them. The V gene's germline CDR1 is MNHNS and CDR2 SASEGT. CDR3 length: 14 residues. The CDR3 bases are TGTGCCAGCGGGTCAGGGCCAGGTGTATACGAGCAGTACTTC. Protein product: CASGSGPGVYEQYF.

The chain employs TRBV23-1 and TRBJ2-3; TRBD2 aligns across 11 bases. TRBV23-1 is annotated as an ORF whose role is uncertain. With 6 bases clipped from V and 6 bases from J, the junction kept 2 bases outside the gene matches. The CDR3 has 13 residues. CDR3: CASRPSGGDTQYF. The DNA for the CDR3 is TGCGCCAGCAGACCTAGCGGGGGGGATACGCAGTATTTT.

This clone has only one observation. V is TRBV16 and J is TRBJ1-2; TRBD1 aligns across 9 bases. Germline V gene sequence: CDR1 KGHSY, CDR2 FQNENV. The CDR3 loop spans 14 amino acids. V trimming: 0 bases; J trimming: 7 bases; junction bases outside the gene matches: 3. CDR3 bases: TGTGCCAGCAGCCAATCGGGGGACAGGGTTGGCTACACCTTC. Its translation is CASSQSGDRVGYTF. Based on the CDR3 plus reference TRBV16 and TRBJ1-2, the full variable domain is GEEVAQTPKHLVRGEGQKAKLYCAPIKGHSYVFWYQQVLKNEFKFLISFQNENVFDETGMPKERFSAKCLPNSPCSLEIQATKLEDSAVYFCASSQSGDRVGYTFGSGTRLTVV.

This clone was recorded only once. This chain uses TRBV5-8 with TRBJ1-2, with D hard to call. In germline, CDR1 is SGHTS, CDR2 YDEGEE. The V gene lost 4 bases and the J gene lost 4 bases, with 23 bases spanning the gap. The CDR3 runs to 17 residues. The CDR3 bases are TGTGCCAGCAGCCGCTACATGGGAGCCTCATGGGGCTATGGCTACACCTTC. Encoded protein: CASSRYMGASWGYGYTF.

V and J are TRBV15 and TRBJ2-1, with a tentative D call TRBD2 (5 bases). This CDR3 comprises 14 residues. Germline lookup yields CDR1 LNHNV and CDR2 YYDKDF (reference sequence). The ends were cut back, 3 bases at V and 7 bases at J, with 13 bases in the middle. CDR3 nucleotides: TGTGCCACCAGCAGGAGCCCGGGGTTTAATGAGCAGTTCTTC. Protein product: CATSRSPGFNEQFF.

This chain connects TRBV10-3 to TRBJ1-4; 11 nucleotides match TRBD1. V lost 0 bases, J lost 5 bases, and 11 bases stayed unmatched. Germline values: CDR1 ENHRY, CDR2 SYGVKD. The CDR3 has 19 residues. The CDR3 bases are TGTGCCATCAGTGAGTCGACTATTCCAGGGACAGGGGGGAATGAAAAACTGTTTTTT. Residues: CAISESTIPGTGGNEKLFF.

CDR3 loop: CASSYGESGNYGYTF. CDR3 sequence (DNA): TGTGCCAGCAGTTACGGCGAGTCAGGCAACTATGGCTACACCTTC. This sequence joins TRBV6-5 and TRBJ1-2, with unresolved D. Trimming stripped 2 bases from V and 2 bases from J, with 12 bases between. This CDR3 has 15 amino acids. The germline V gene has CDR1 MNHEY and CDR2 SVGAGI.

This chain's CDR3 is CASSSQGTGGPEAFF. DNA for the CDR3: TGTGCCAGCAGTTCGCAAGGGACAGGGGGCCCTGAAGCTTTCTTT. The chain combines TRBV28 with TRBJ1-1, with 12 bases fitting TRBD1. V gave up 4 bases and J gave up 6 bases; unmatched junction bases: 6. This CDR3 is 15 amino acids long. Germline lookup yields CDR1 MDHEN and CDR2 SYDVKM.

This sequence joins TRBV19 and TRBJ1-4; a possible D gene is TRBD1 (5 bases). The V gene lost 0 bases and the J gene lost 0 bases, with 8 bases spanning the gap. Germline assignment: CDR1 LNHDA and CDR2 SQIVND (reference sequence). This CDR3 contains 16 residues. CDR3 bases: TGTGCCAGTAGTATAGAAGTAGGGGCAACTAATGAAAAACTGTTTTTT. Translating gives CASSIEVGATNEKLFF.

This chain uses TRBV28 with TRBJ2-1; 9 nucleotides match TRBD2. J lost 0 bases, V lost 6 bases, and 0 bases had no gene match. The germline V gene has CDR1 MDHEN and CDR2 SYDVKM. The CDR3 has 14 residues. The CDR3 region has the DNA TGTGCCAGCAGGGGACTAGCCTCCTACAATGAGCAGTTCTTC. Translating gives CASRGLASYNEQFF.

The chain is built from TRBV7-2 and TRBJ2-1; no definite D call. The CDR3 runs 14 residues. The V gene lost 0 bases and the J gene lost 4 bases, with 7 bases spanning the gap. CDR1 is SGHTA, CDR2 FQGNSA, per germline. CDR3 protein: CASSLARLYNEQFF. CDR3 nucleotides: TGTGCCAGCAGCTTAGCTCGTCTATACAATGAGCAGTTCTTC.

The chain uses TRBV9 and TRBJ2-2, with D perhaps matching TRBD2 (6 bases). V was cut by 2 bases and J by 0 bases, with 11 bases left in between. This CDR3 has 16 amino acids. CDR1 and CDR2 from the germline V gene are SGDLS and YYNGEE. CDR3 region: CASSVPAGTNTGELFF. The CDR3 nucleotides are TGTGCCAGCAGCGTCCCAGCGGGCACGAACACCGGGGAGCTGTTTTTT.

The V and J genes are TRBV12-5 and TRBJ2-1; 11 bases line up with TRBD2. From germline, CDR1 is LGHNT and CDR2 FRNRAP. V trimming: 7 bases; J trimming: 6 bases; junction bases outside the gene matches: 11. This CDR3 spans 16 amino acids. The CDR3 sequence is CASALSWLAGGNEQFF. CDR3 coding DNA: TGTGCTAGTGCCCTTTCGTGGCTAGCGGGAGGCAATGAGCAGTTCTTC.

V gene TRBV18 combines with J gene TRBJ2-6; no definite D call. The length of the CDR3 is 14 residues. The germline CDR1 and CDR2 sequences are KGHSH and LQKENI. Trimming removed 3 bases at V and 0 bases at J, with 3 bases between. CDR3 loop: CASSPSSGANVLTF. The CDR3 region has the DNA TGTGCCAGCTCACCCTCCTCTGGGGCCAACGTCCTGACTTTC.

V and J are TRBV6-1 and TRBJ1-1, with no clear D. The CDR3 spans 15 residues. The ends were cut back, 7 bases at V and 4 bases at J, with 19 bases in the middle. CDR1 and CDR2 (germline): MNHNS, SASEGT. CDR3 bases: TGTGCCAGCATCCCCCGGCTTGATTTTCTCACTGAAGCTTTCTTT. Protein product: CASIPRLDFLTEAFF.

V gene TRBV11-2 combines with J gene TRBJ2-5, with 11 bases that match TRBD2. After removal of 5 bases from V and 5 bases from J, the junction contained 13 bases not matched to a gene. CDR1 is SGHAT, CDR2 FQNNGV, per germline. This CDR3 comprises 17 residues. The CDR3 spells CASSILLAGGPWETQYF. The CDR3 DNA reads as TGTGCCAGCAGCATACTCTTAGCGGGGGGGCCTTGGGAGACCCAGTACTTC. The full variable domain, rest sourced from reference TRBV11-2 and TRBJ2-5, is EAGVAQSPRYKIIEKRQSVAFWCNPISGHATLYWYQQILGQGPKLLIQFQNNGVVDDSQLPKDRFSAERLKGVDSTLKIQPAKLEDSAVYLCASSILLAGGPWETQYFGPGTRLLVL.

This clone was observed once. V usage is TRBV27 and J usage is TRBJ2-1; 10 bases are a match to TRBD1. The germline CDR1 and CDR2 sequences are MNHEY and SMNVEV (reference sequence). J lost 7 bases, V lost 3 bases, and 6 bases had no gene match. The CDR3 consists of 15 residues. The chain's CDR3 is CASSFGTGVGNEQFF. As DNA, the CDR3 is TGTGCCAGCAGTTTCGGGACAGGGGTCGGTAATGAGCAGTTCTTC.

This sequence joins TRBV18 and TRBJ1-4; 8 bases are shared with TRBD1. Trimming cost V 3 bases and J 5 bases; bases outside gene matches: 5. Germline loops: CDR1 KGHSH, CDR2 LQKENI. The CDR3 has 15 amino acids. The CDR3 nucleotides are TGTGCCAGCTCACCCCGACAGGGGATAAATGAAAAACTGTTTTTT. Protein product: CASSPRQGINEKLFF.